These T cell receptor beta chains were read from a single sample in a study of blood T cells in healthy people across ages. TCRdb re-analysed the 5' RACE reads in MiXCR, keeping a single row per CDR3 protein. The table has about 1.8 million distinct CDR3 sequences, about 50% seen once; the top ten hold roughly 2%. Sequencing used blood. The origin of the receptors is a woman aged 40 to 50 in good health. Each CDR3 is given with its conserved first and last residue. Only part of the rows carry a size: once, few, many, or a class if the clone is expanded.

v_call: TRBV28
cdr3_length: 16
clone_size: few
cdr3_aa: CASSSLSRVLADTQYF

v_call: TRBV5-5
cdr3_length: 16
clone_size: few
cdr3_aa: CASSLARGGYGDGYTF

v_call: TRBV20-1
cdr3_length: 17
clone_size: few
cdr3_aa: CSARDPTGFGGNYGYTF

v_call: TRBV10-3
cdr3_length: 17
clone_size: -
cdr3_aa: CAISYLNFGQGVSEQYF

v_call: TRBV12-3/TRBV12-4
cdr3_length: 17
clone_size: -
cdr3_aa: CASSTSGRGGPTHEQFF

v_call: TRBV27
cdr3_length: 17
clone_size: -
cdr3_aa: CASSLWGGASGANVLTF

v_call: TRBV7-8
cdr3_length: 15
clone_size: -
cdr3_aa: CASSFSGWYGNEQYF

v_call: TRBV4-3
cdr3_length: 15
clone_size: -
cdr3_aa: CASSHGIRTNYGYTF

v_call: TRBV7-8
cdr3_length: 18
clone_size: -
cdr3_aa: CASSLRDTSPQDYNEQFF

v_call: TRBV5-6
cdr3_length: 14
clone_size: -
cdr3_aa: CASSLWVAGETQYF

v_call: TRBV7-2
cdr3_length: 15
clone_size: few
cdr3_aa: CASSHGQAAKNIQYF

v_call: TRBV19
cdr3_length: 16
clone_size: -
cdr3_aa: CASSTRQGTTNEKLFF

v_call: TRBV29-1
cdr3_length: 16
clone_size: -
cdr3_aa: CSVDWTPGGRGETQYF

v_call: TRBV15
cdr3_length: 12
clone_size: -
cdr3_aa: CATSLGLREQFF

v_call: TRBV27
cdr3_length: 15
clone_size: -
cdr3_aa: CASSLLRGAFSEQFF

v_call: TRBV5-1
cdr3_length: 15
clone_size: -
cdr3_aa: CASSLEGQNNSPLHF

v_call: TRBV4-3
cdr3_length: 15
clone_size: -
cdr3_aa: CASSPGRGSRDEQFF

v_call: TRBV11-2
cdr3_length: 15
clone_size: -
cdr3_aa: CASSRKTGGNYGYTF

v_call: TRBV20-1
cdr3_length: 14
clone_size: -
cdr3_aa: CSARSGGNTGELFF

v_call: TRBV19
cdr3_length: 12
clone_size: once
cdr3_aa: CASSIFSTEQFF

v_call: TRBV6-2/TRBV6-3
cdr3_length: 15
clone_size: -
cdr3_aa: CASSYMGRGTDTQYF

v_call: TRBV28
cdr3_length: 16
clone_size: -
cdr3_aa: CASSRDRGSSYNEQFF

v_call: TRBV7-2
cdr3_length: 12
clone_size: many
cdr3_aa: CASSPGGGGYTF

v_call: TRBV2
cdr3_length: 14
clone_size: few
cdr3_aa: CASRIGTAGNEQFF

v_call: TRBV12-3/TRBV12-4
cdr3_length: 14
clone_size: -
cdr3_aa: CASSPDTRNQPQHF

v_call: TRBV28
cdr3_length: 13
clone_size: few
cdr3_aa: CASGGQRLYEQYF

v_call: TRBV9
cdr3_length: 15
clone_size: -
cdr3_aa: CASSPKGGLNSPLHF

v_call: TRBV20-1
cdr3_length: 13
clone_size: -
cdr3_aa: CSAPGRGNEKLFF

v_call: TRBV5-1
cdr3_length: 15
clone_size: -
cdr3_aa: CASREGLVASYEQYF

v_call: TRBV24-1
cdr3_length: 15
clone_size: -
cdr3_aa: CATSDTGTGKEKLFF

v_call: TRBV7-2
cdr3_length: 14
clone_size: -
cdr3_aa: CASSDHRGADTQCF

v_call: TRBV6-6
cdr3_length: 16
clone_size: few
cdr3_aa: CASSDARDRGSYEQYF

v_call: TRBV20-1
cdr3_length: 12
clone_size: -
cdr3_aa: CSASASKETQYF

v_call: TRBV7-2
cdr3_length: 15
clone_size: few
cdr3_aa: CASSFNSGGGNEQFF

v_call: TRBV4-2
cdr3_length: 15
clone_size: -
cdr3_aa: CASSQARGQGYEQYF

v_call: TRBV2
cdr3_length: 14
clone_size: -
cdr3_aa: CASAFMQVRETQYF

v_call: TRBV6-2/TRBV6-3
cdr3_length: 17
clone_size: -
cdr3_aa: CASSYLVAGQQNEKLFF

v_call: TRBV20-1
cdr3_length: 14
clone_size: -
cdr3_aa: CSAREGTSLDEQYF

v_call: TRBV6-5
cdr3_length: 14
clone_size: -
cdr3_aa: CASSAGVLNTEAFF

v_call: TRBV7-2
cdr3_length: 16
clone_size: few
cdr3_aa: CASSPDRARGGETQYF

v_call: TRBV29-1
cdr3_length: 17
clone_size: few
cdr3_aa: CSVEGLPSSGNQETQYF

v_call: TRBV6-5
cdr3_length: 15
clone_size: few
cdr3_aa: CASRGQTTTSYGYTF

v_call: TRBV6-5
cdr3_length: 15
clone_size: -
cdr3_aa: CASTRRAGYNSPLHF

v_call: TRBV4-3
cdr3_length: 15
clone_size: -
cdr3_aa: CASSPSSGVTYEQYF

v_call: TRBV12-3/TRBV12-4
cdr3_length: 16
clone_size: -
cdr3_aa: CASSPSSGGAIRGYTF

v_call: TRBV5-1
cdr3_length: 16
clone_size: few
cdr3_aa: CASSVLGQTTVYGYTF

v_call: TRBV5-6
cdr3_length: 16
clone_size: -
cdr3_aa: CASSPPFPSGANVLTF

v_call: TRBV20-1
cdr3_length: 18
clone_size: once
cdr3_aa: CSARDVRGGLSSYNEQFF

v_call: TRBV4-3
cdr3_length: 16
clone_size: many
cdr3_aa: CASSLRLAGDTDTQYF

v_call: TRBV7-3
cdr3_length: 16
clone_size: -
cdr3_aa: CASSSGTGGGVTEAFF

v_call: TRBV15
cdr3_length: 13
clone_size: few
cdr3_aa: CATSREVQETQYF

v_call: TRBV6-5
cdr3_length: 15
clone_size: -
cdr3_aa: CASRTERDRSNEQFF

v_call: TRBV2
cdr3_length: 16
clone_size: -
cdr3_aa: CASSERTGFLPYEQYF

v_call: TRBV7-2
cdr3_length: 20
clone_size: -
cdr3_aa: CASSTRWSSGGSSSYNEQYF

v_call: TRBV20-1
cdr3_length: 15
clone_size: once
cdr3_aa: CSARAGTGWNSPLHF